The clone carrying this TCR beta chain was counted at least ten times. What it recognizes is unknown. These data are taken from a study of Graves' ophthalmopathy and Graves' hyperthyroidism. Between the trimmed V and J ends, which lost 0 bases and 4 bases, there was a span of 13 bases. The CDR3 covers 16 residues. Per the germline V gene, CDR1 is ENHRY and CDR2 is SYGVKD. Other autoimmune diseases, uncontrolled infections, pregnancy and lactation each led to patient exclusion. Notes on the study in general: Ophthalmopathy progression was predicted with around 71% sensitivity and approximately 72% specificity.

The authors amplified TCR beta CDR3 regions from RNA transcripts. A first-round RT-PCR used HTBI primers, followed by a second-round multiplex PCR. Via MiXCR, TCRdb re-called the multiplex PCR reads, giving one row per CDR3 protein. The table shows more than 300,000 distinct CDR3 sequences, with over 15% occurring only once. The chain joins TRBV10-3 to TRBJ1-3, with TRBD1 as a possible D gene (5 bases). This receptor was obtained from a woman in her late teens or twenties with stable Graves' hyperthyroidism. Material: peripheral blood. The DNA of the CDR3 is TGTGCCATCAGTGAGTCATCCAGGGAAGAGGGAAACACCATATATTTT. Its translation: CAISESSREEGNTIYF.